The present TCR beta chain was sequenced within a study of blood T cells in healthy people across ages (dated by TCRdb to the mid-2010s). Looking at the study overall: In model experiments, roughly one uniquely barcoded TCR beta cDNA molecule per two T cells was captured by template switching. The study measured age-related changes in TCR beta repertoire diversity using deep sequencing normalized with unique cDNA molecular identifiers. Donors were grouped into four age groups: young (average 16 years), middle-aged (39), aged (around 60) and long-lived (around 80). To avoid experimental bias, donors of different ages were distributed randomly across sequencing lanes. The study analyzed two additional independent replicas of 1 million unique cDNA reads from the same blood draw for two donors, one aged 18 to 30 and one aged 80 or older. General findings and caveats noted by the study authors: Estimates of total diversity based on one million sequenced T cells were regarded as lower bounds and as underestimates. Because profiling used bulk unsorted PBMCs, naive and antigen-experienced compartments could not be compared conclusively. Because donor CMV infection status was unknown, age-related changes in expanded clonotypes were potentially confounded. Compared with the aged group, the long-lived group had more naive CD4+ T cells, fewer expanded clones and increased TCR diversity, suggesting age selection. Observed TCR beta diversity per million T cells fell roughly linearly with age, and a significant reduction was already apparent by age about 36. A strong correlation was found between observed TCR beta diversity and the percentage of naive T cells measured by flow cytometry.

Donors were 30 to 45 systemically healthy Caucasian individuals from Russia aged about 6 to 100 years. Around 10 milliliters of peripheral blood were drawn from each donor into EDTA-treated Vacutainer tubes. Ficoll-Paque density-gradient centrifugation was used to isolate PBMCs, with at least 7 million per sample. Total RNA, at least 6 micrograms per sample, was extracted from PBMCs with Trizol reagent. For every donor, an aliquot of PBMCs went through flow cytometry to measure the percentages of naive CD45RAhigh/CD27high T cells. Concerning this clonotype itself: What this receptor recognizes is not known. Per-nucleotide qualities are absent, and no much larger clonotype sits a single base away.

Its CDR3 holds 11 amino acids, cysteine through phenylalanine. Only CDR3 DNA remains: 33 bases, in frame from the first base. V loses 0 bases, J loses 8 bases, and the germline ends lie 5 bases apart. CDR1 DFQATT and CDR2 SNEGSKA are derived from the germline V gene (reference sequence). Library preparation employed 5' RACE. Sequencing was performed on an Illumina HiSeq 2500. A second PCR of about 6 to 12 cycles was performed with a sample-barcoded 5' primer and a J-beta primer mix. A unique molecular identifier was introduced onto each TCR beta cDNA molecule by a template-switch 5' adaptor carrying 12 random nucleotides. Each sample yielded at least 3 million CDR3-containing paired-end reads. All of the RNA was converted into first-strand cDNA using the Mint cDNA synthesis kit, with a TRBC-specific oligonucleotide serving as the primer. All cDNA was treated with uracil-DNA glycosylase and then went through a first 18-cycle PCR with the universal primers M1SS and BC2_uni_R. Under the source paper's analysis protocol: For normalization, 1 million high-quality reads, each with a distinct molecular identifier, were randomly selected from each sample. Reads sharing molecular identifiers were discarded rather than binned into consensus sequences. CDR3 identification, clonotype clustering and error correction used MiTCR with a Q25 quality threshold and the strictest error-elimination algorithm. A nonparametric unseen species model using Euler transformation provided a lower-bound estimate of total TCR beta diversity. In-frame beta chains were kept once TCRdb had trimmed the public reads at Q25 with fastp and called clones with MiXCR. Rows matching on CDR3 protein sequence are summarized as one entry with the most common DNA and genes. These V and J calls derive from TCRdb rather than the authors' analysis. The sample table shows 1,500,000 or so distinct CDR3 sequences, and approximately 42% are seen once. Over 3.5% of the sample rests with the top ten.

The receptor chain draws on TRBV20-1 and TRBJ1-3; too little of a D gene remains to name it. The sequence derives from a young woman in good health. Sample: blood. The CDR3 is CSAREGHTIYF. The sequenced DNA: TGCAGTGCTAGAGAGGGCCACACCATATATTTT.